What follows are 31 T cell receptor beta chains derived from one specimen sequenced in a study of cytomegalovirus exposure and HLA in healthy donors. Method: immunoSEQ multiplex PCR; TCRdb's copy keeps in-frame clones and lacks some. The sample lists more than 90,000 clones, around 88% occurring once. Sequenced material: PBMCs. These receptors were collected from a man between 18 and 29 years old in good health and CMV-seronegative.

Comments on this clone: This sample includes further DNA sequences coding for the same CDR3. This rearrangement joins TRBV7-9 to TRBJ2-7; D remains unclear. V lost 0 bases and J 3 bases, leaving 9 bases between the germline ends. This CDR3 is 14 amino acids long. Germline CDR1 and CDR2: SEHNR and FQNEAQ (reference sequence). The CDR3 DNA sequence: TGTGCCAGCAGCTTAGCCGGGTCCAGCTACGAGCAGTACTTC. Protein sequence: CASSLAGSSYEQYF.

V gene TRBV5-1 combines with J gene TRBJ2-1; 7 bases agree with TRBD1. From germline, CDR1 is SGHRS and CDR2 YFSETQ. J lost 10 bases, V lost 4 bases, and 8 bases had no gene match. This CDR3 region has 13 residues. CDR3 sequence reads: CASSQGRGNEQFF. Written as DNA, the CDR3 is TGCGCCAGCAGCCAGGGCAGGGGGAACGAGCAGTTCTTC.

This sequence joins TRBV27 and TRBJ2-6; D ambiguous. Trimming left V 8 bases short and J 4 bases short, with 12 bases between. From germline, CDR1 is MNHEY and CDR2 SMNVEV (reference sequence). The CDR3 spans 14 residues. CDR3 residues: CASSLWAGANVLTF. DNA for the CDR3: TGTGCCAGCTCTCTTTGGGCGGGGGCCAACGTCCTGACTTTC.

V is TRBV5-1 and J is TRBJ1-1, with 9 bases lining up with TRBD1. The CDR3 loop spans 14 amino acids. The ends lost 3 bases at V and 5 bases at J; junction bases unmatched: 5. The germline CDR1 and CDR2 sequences are SGHRS and YFSETQ. In nucleotides, the CDR3 is TGCGCCAGCAGCTCCGGGACAGGGTCAACTGAAGCTTTCTTT. It codes for CASSSGTGSTEAFF.

The chain has TRBV5-1 and TRBJ2-7, with 7 bases matching TRBD1. The CDR3 spans 17 residues. The ends lost 0 bases at V and 1 base at J; junction bases unmatched: 10. Germline-derived CDR1 and CDR2 are SGHRS and YFSETQ. The CDR3 reads CASSLGPPGQRSYEQYF. The CDR3 DNA reads TGCGCCAGCAGCTTGGGGCCTCCGGGACAGAGATCCTACGAGCAGTACTTC.

This clone appeared a few times. This chain joins TRBV18 and TRBJ1-5; D is perhaps TRBD1 (6 bases). V shed 6 bases and J shed 9 bases, with 15 bases lying between them. The CDR3 has 13 amino acids. Germline V lookup: CDR1 KGHSH, CDR2 LQKENI. CDR3 amino acids: CASSNQGLGPQHF. In DNA form, the CDR3 reads TGTGCCAGCTCCAACCAGGGGCTGGGGCCCCAGCATTTT.

CDR3 sequence (DNA): TGTGCCAGCAGCTACGGAGATACGCAGTATTTT. This sequence encodes CASSYGDTQYF. This rearrangement joins TRBV11-3 to TRBJ2-3; D gene ambiguous. The ends were cut back, 4 bases at V and 5 bases at J, with 4 bases in the middle. The CDR3 spans 11 residues. Germline values: CDR1 SGHNT, CDR2 YENEEA.

CDR3 sequence: CASSESGTAFSGNTIYF. In DNA, the CDR3 is TGTGCCAGCAGTGAATCAGGTACAGCCTTCTCTGGAAACACCATATATTTT. The chain carries TRBV25-1 and TRBJ1-3; D gene ambiguous. The V gene lost 1 base and the J gene lost 0 bases, with 13 bases spanning the gap. This CDR3 spans 17 amino acids. Germline V gene sequence: CDR1 MGHDK, CDR2 SYGVNS.

This rearrangement joins TRBV20-1 to TRBJ1-2; D is uncertain. This CDR3 spans 10 amino acids. With 8 bases removed from V and 4 bases from J, the gap between germline ends came to 8 bases. Germline V CDR1 and CDR2: DFQATT, SNEGSKA (reference sequence). CDR3 protein: CSPDFYGYTF. The CDR3 nucleotides read TGCAGTCCGGACTTCTATGGCTACACCTTC.

The V call is TRBV28, the J call TRBJ2-5; weak D call: TRBD2 (7 bases). Germline-derived CDR1 and CDR2 are MDHEN and SYDVKM. The CDR3 extends over 14 amino acids. V was cut by 5 bases and J by 7 bases, with 17 bases left in between. The CDR3 DNA is TGTGCCAGCAGTGGGGGGGCCTGGCCCCCGACCCAGTACTTC. Translated: CASSGGAWPPTQYF.

V gene TRBV7-9 combines with J gene TRBJ2-5; 7 bases fit TRBD1. Germline V gene data show CDR1 as SEHNR and CDR2 as FQNEAQ (reference sequence). After removal of 2 bases from V and 2 bases from J, the junction contained 5 bases not matched to a gene. This CDR3 is built from 15 residues. The CDR3 is CASSLWGTAQETQYF. CDR3 DNA: TGTGCCAGCAGCTTATGGGGGACAGCACAAGAGACCCAGTACTTC.

The chain couples TRBV5-6 to TRBJ1-3, with unresolved D. Germline V gene lookup returns CDR1 SGHDT and CDR2 YYEEEE. V lost 4 bases and J 0 bases, leaving 17 bases between the germline ends. This CDR3 has 17 residues. The CDR3 protein is CASSPQFRRGSGNTIYF. In nucleotides, the CDR3 is TGTGCCAGCAGCCCACAATTTCGGCGGGGCTCTGGAAACACCATATATTTT.

This clone was counted a single time. The genes are TRBV5-4 and TRBJ1-4, with 7 bases aligning to TRBD1. The CDR3 contains 14 residues. The V segment lost 3 bases and the J segment 4 bases; nucleotides outside the gene matches: 3. The germline V gene has CDR1 SGHNT and CDR2 YYREEE (reference sequence). Here the CDR3 DNA reads TGTGCCAGCAGCTCGGGACAGAGTAATGAAAAACTGTTTTTT. Its protein is CASSSGQSNEKLFF.

This chain uses TRBV6-1 with TRBJ1-2, with D unclear. Deletions cut 6 bases from V and 1 base from J, with 9 bases between. Per the germline V gene, CDR1 is MNHNS and CDR2 is SASEGT. This CDR3 spans 13 amino acids. CDR3 protein: CASRSEVNYGYTF. The DNA for the CDR3 is TGTGCCAGCAGGTCAGAGGTTAACTATGGCTACACCTTC.

The genes are TRBV7-9 and TRBJ1-1; a weak D match, TRBD1 (5 bases). Per germline, CDR1 SEHNR and CDR2 FQNEAQ (reference sequence). CDR3 size: 15 residues. V shed 1 base and J shed 6 bases, with 15 bases lying between them. This CDR3 is CASSLDALGAAEAFF. The CDR3 DNA follows: TGTGCCAGCAGCTTAGACGCTCTTGGGGCCGCTGAAGCTTTCTTT.

The chain employs TRBV4-1 and TRBJ1-1, with D unclear. The CDR3 runs to 14 residues. Looked up from germline, CDR1 is MGHRA and CDR2 is YSYEKL. Trimming took 2 bases from V and 1 from J, leaving 8 bases between them. CDR3 in amino acids: CASSQPVQNTEAFF. In DNA form, the CDR3 reads TGCGCCAGCAGCCAACCCGTACAGAACACTGAAGCTTTCTTT.

The rearrangement links TRBV5-6 to TRBJ1-1, with D perhaps TRBD1 (5 bases). The V end lost 5 bases, the J end lost 4 bases, and 9 bases lay between the germline ends. The V gene's germline CDR1 is SGHDT and CDR2 YYEEEE. The CDR3 loop spans 12 amino acids. The CDR3 region has the DNA TGTGCCAGCAGTCCTACAGGCACTGAAGCTTTCTTT. This gives the protein CASSPTGTEAFF.

In its sample, this clone was seen once. This chain connects TRBV6-5 to TRBJ1-6, with D tentatively TRBD1 (5 bases). This CDR3 contains 15 residues. V was shortened by 3 bases and J by 6 bases, with 12 bases between the two germline ends. The germline V gene has CDR1 MNHEY and CDR2 SVGAGI. The CDR3 nucleotides are TGTGCCAGCAGTTATCGACAGAGAACTAATTCACCCCTCCACTTT. It is translated as CASSYRQRTNSPLHF.

CDR3 bases: TGCAGCGTTGAAGGTATATCGGAAGCTTTCTTT. Its translation is CSVEGISEAFF. V and J are TRBV29-1 and TRBJ1-1, with no clear D. The germline gives CDR1 SQVTM, CDR2 ANQGSEA. V lost 1 base to trimming and J lost 8 bases, with 8 bases between them. CDR3 length: 11 residues.

This chain joins TRBV7-9 and TRBJ1-1; TRBD1 is a possible D gene (5 bases). Germline V gene lookup returns CDR1 SEHNR and CDR2 FQNEAQ (reference sequence). The CDR3 totals 15 residues. V lost 4 bases, J lost 2 bases, and 14 bases lay in between. The CDR3, as DNA: TGTGCCAGCAGCTGGGCCCGGGGGGAAAACACTGAAGCTTTCTTT. It specifies CASSWARGENTEAFF.

The chain is built from TRBV5-4 and TRBJ1-2, with D maybe TRBD1 (6 bases). The CDR3 loop spans 15 amino acids. Looked up from germline, CDR1 is SGHNT and CDR2 is YYREEE (reference sequence). V lost 4 bases and J lost 1, with 14 bases in between. For the CDR3, the DNA is TGTGCCAGCAGCCCCCGGGACAAGGGTAACTATGGCTACACCTTC. This translates into CASSPRDKGNYGYTF.

In this sample, this clone turned up a few times. The chain has TRBV28 and TRBJ2-7; 9 bases fit TRBD2. Germline CDR1 reads MDHEN; CDR2 reads SYDVKM. V gave up 4 bases and J gave up 4 bases; unmatched junction bases: 11. This CDR3 has 16 residues. The CDR3 loop reads CASSWEIAGVSYEQYF. The CDR3 coding sequence is TGTGCCAGCAGTTGGGAAATAGCGGGAGTTTCGTACGAGCAGTACTTC. Variable domain in full (rest from reference TRBV28 and TRBJ2-7): DVKVTQSSRYLVKRTGEKVFLECVQDMDHENMFWYRQDPGLGLRLIYFSYDVKMKEKGDIPEGYSVSREKKERFSLILESASTNQTSMYLCASSWEIAGVSYEQYFGPGTRLTVT.

The chain has TRBV7-2 and TRBJ2-2; 12 bases are a match to TRBD2. Germline loops: CDR1 SGHTA, CDR2 FQGNSA. The V segment lost 0 bases and the J segment 13 bases; nucleotides outside the gene matches: 9. This CDR3 comprises 16 residues. CDR3 sequence reads: CASSLAPLAGGGVLFF. The CDR3 nucleotides are TGTGCCAGCAGCTTAGCGCCACTAGCGGGAGGCGGCGTGCTGTTTTTT.

The chain joins TRBV5-1 to TRBJ2-1; 8 bases are a match to TRBD2. CDR1 is SGHRS, CDR2 YFSETQ, per germline. J lost 0 bases, V lost 0 bases, and 5 bases had no gene match. The CDR3 has 17 residues. CDR3 in DNA: TGCGCCAGCAGCTTGGCAATAGCGGGGAACTCCTACAATGAGCAGTTCTTC. This gives the protein CASSLAIAGNSYNEQFF.

The chain employs TRBV19 and TRBJ2-1; tentatively, D is TRBD2 (5 bases). There are 13 residues in the CDR3. Germline CDR1 LNHDA, CDR2 SQIVND (reference sequence). Trimming shortened V by 7 bases and J by 5 bases, and 12 bases separated the two germline ends. In nucleotides, the CDR3 is TGTGCCAGTAACCGGGATCCTAACAATGAGCAGTTCTTC. It specifies CASNRDPNNEQFF. Full variable domain (remainder filled in from reference TRBV19 and TRBJ2-1): DGGITQSPKYLFRKEGQNVTLSCEQNLNHDAMYWYRQDPGQGLRLIYYSQIVNDFQKGDIAEGYSVSREKKESFPLTVTSAQKNPTAFYLCASNRDPNNEQFFGPGTRLTVL.

As for this clone: At the DNA level, this CDR3 is encoded by other sequences in the same sample as well. The rearrangement links TRBV18 to TRBJ2-3; D remains ambiguous. Germline lookup yields CDR1 KGHSH and CDR2 LQKENI. Trimming took 2 bases from V and 1 from J, leaving 4 bases between them. This CDR3 is built from 13 residues. CDR3 nucleotides: TGTGCCAGCTCACCATCCGGCACAGATACGCAGTATTTT. Amino acids: CASSPSGTDTQYF.

This clone showed up just once. J is TRBJ1-1 and V is TRBV6-5, with D perhaps TRBD1 (5 bases). The V end was cut by 6 bases, the J end by 4 bases, with 6 bases between. Per the germline V gene, CDR1 is MNHEY and CDR2 is SVGAGI. This CDR3 has 11 residues. As DNA, the CDR3 is TGTGCCAGCAGGACAGTCACTGAAGCTTTCTTT. Translation: CASRTVTEAFF.

V gene TRBV18 combines with J gene TRBJ1-6; 8 nucleotides line up with TRBD1. The CDR3 is made up of 14 amino acids. With 4 bases clipped from V and 7 bases from J, the junction kept 3 bases outside the gene matches. Germline lookup yields CDR1 KGHSH and CDR2 LQKENI. The CDR3, as DNA: TGTGCCAGCTCACAGACAGGGGCCAATTCACCCCTCCACTTT. This encodes CASSQTGANSPLHF.

This rearrangement joins TRBV12-5 to TRBJ2-3, with D possibly matching TRBD2 (5 bases). In germline, CDR1 is LGHNT, CDR2 FRNRAP. This CDR3 region has 16 residues. V lost 2 bases and J lost 0, with 12 bases in between. The CDR3 DNA reads as TGTGCTAGTGGTTTGACTAGTTTTGGGAGCACAGATACGCAGTATTTT. Protein: CASGLTSFGSTDTQYF.

This CDR3 is CASSLRFDSRPMNTEAFF. CDR3 nucleotides: TGTGCCAGCAGCTTAAGGTTTGACAGCCGACCCATGAACACTGAAGCTTTCTTT. The genes are TRBV7-6 and TRBJ1-1; perhaps TRBD1 as D (5 bases). Germline lookup yields CDR1 SGHVS and CDR2 FNYEAQ. The V and J ends lost 2 bases and 0 bases respectively, with 19 bases between them. The CDR3 is made up of 18 amino acids.

This clone has just one count. V and J are TRBV28 and TRBJ2-7, with TRBD2 identical over 11 bases. CDR1 is MDHEN, CDR2 SYDVKM, per germline. V lost 6 bases and J lost 3; bases outside the gene matches: 1. This CDR3 comprises 13 residues. CDR3 nucleotide sequence: TGTGCCAGCAGAACTAGCGGGAGCTACGAGCAGTACTTC. Translated: CASRTSGSYEQYF.